This is a list of T cell receptor beta chains from one sample in a study of cytomegalovirus exposure and HLA in healthy donors. Only in-frame clones appear in the TCRdb table, and some are missing; sequencing was by immunoSEQ multiplex PCR. The sample contains hundreds of thousands of clones, about 66% of which appear only once. The sequencing sample was made of PBMCs. The receptors derive from a female donor in good health and CMV-seronegative. Both conserved end residues are part of each CDR3. A D gene is named only where the DNA matches it firmly. A clone size is listed for some rows: how often the clone was seen (once, few, many), or a class if it is expanded.

size	J	V	D	CDR3	DNA
once	TRBJ2-1	TRBV28	TRBD2	CASSPPPGTSGLRSSYNEQFF	TGTGCCAGCAGTCCCCCTCCCGGGACTAGCGGGTTACGCAGCTCCTACAATGAGCAGTTCTTC
-	TRBJ2-3	TRBV6-1	TRBD1	CASSGTGDTDTQYF	TGTGCCAGCAGTGGTACAGGGGACACAGATACGCAGTATTTT
-	TRBJ2-5	TRBV6-5	-	CASSRPGQQETQYF	TGTGCCAGCAGCCGACCCGGACAGCAAGAGACCCAGTACTTC
-	TRBJ2-2	TRBV27	-	CASSHPGQPGELFF	TGTGCCAGCAGTCACCCTGGACAGCCCGGGGAGCTGTTTTTT
-	TRBJ2-5	TRBV28	-	CASRGQVLLREQYF	TGTGCCAGCAGAGGACAGGTCCTACTACGGGAGCAGTACTTC
-	TRBJ2-7	TRBV7-9	-	CASSSEVWYEQYF	TGTGCCAGCAGCTCCGAGGTTTGGTACGAGCAGTACTTC
once	TRBJ1-1	TRBV10-2	-	CASGSGVLNTEAFF	TGCGCCAGCGGATCGGGGGTGTTGAACACTGAAGCTTTCTTT
-	TRBJ1-3	TRBV6-5	-	CASSYSDRVTGNTIYF	TGTGCCAGCAGTTACTCGGACAGAGTCACTGGAAACACCATATATTTT
few	TRBJ2-6	TRBV4-1	TRBD1	CASSQKTGAGANVLTF	TGCGCCAGCAGCCAAAAAACAGGGGCCGGGGCCAACGTCCTGACTTTC
-	TRBJ1-2	TRBV25-1	-	CASREGLYGYTF	TGTGCCAGCAGGGAGGGTCTGTATGGCTACACCTTC
-	TRBJ2-7	TRBV6-1	TRBD2	CASSEPESGRLAYEQYF	TGTGCCAGCAGCGAACCTGAATCCGGGAGGCTAGCGTACGAGCAGTACTTC
-	TRBJ2-3	TRBV11-2	TRBD2	CASNPGGDTQYF	TGTGCCAGCAACCCGGGGGGAGATACGCAGTATTTT
few	TRBJ2-1	TRBV9	-	CASSVGGEQFF	TGTGCCAGCAGCGTGGGGGGTGAGCAGTTCTTC
few	TRBJ1-3	TRBV28	TRBD1	CASRSPGQGSRGNTIYF	TGTGCCAGCAGGTCACCGGGACAGGGGTCAAGAGGAAACACCATATATTTT
few	TRBJ1-5	TRBV2	-	CASSRTPRSNQPQHF	TGTGCCAGCAGCCGGACACCGCGAAGCAATCAGCCCCAGCATTTT
-	TRBJ1-6	TRBV11-2	-	CASSTDPGSPLHF	TGTGCCAGCAGCACCGACCCGGGGTCACCCCTCCACTTT
few	TRBJ1-5	TRBV2	-	CASRVDSENQPQHF	TGTGCCAGCAGGGTGGACAGCGAGAATCAGCCCCAGCATTTT
-	TRBJ2-5	TRBV5-1	TRBD2	CASSLRSGGETQYF	TGCGCCAGCAGCTTGAGATCGGGAGGGGAGACCCAGTACTTC
-	TRBJ2-7	TRBV30	-	CAWDQSGSEQYF	TGTGCCTGGGACCAGTCTGGGAGCGAGCAGTACTTC
-	TRBJ1-4	TRBV5-8	-	CASSLAWSEKLFF	TGTGCCAGCAGCTTGGCCTGGAGTGAAAAACTGTTTTTT
-	TRBJ1-1	TRBV28	TRBD1	CASSPPDRAAFF	TGTGCCAGCAGTCCGCCGGACAGGGCGGCTTTCTTT
-	TRBJ1-2	TRBV12-5	TRBD1	CASGLTGTGDGYTF	TGTGCTAGTGGTCTTACGGGGACAGGGGATGGCTACACCTTC
-	TRBJ2-7	TRBV5-6	TRBD1	CASSNRGSSYEQYF	TGTGCCAGCAGCAACAGGGGGAGCTCCTACGAGCAGTACTTC
few	TRBJ1-2	TRBV28	-	CASGRGSYGYTF	TGTGCCAGCGGCAGGGGATCCTATGGCTACACCTTC
few	TRBJ1-2	TRBV6-1	-	CASSVGFSNYGYTF	TGTGCCAGCAGTGTCGGTTTTTCCAACTATGGCTACACCTTC
once	TRBJ2-2	TRBV5-8	TRBD1	CASSFRRGRSTGELFF	TGTGCCAGCAGCTTTAGAAGGGGGCGGAGTACCGGGGAGCTGTTTTTT
-	TRBJ2-3	TRBV5-6	-	CASSLARQVLF	TGTGCCAGCAGCTTGGCCCGACAGGTCCTTTTT
-	TRBJ2-7	TRBV7-8	-	CASRFDQGIHYEQYF	TGTGCCAGCAGATTCGACCAGGGCATCCACTACGAGCAGTACTTC
few	TRBJ1-1	TRBV5-1	TRBD1	CASSSSTGGANTEAFF	TGCGCCAGCAGCTCGTCGACAGGGGGCGCGAACACTGAAGCTTTCTTT
few	TRBJ1-1	TRBV4-3	-	CASSQDRGDAFF	TGCGCCAGCAGCCAAGACAGGGGCGACGCTTTCTTT
-	TRBJ2-5	TRBV10-3	TRBD2	CAISESKTSGSSETQYF	TGTGCCATCAGTGAGTCCAAGACTAGCGGGAGCTCAGAGACCCAGTACTTC
-	TRBJ2-7	TRBV6-1	TRBD2	CASRPGGAGAYEQYF	TGTGCCAGCAGGCCGGGGGGAGCGGGTGCCTACGAGCAGTACTTC
-	TRBJ2-5	TRBV18	-	CASSPQAGQETQYF	TGTGCCAGCTCACCACAGGCAGGACAAGAGACCCAGTACTTC
-	TRBJ2-1	TRBV6-5	TRBD2	CASSYSSGSSYNEQFF	TGTGCCAGCAGTTACTCTAGCGGGAGCTCCTACAATGAGCAGTTCTTC
-	TRBJ2-2	TRBV4-2	TRBD2	CASSPPERELAGELFF	TGTGCCAGCAGCCCGCCCGAGCGGGAGTTGGCCGGGGAGCTGTTTTTT
-	TRBJ1-2	TRBV28	TRBD1	CASSSSGTGTGGYTF	TGTGCCAGCAGTTCTTCCGGGACAGGAACAGGCGGCTACACCTTC
-	TRBJ2-1	TRBV18	-	CASSPSRPFAFNQTNNEQFF	TGTGCCAGCTCACCATCGAGACCGTTTGCATTTAACCAGACTAACAATGAGCAGTTCTTC
-	TRBJ2-1	TRBV19	TRBD2	CASLSGRANEQFF	TGTGCCAGCCTTAGCGGGAGGGCCAATGAGCAGTTCTTC
-	TRBJ2-1	TRBV5-1	TRBD1	CASGLGQKYNEQFF	TGCGCCAGCGGATTGGGACAGAAATACAATGAGCAGTTCTTC
-	TRBJ2-7	TRBV5-1	TRBD1	CASSLRQGASYEQYF	TGCGCCAGCAGCTTGCGGCAGGGGGCCTCCTACGAGCAGTACTTC
few	TRBJ2-1	TRBV2	TRBD1	CASSGRQGTYNEQFF	TGTGCCAGCAGTGGACGACAGGGGACATACAATGAGCAGTTCTTC
-	TRBJ2-5	TRBV7-3	TRBD2	CASSPAGLAGAETQYF	TGTGCCAGCAGCCCAGCGGGACTAGCGGGAGCGGAGACCCAGTACTTC
-	TRBJ2-7	TRBV6-6	TRBD2	CASSYEGLGGEQYF	TGTGCCAGCAGTTACGAGGGACTCGGGGGGGAGCAGTACTTC
few	TRBJ1-4	TRBV5-1	TRBD1	CASSPGGANEKLFF	TGCGCCAGCAGCCCAGGGGGCGCCAATGAAAAACTGTTTTTT
-	TRBJ2-7	TRBV6-5	-	CASEGQTYEQYF	TGTGCCAGTGAGGGCCAGACCTACGAGCAGTACTTC
-	TRBJ2-2	TRBV5-8	TRBD2	CASSPTSGNTGELFF	TGTGCCAGCAGCCCGACTAGCGGGAACACCGGGGAGCTGTTTTTT
few	TRBJ2-1	TRBV7-9	TRBD2	CASSPSGRPGNEQFF	TGTGCCAGCAGCCCTAGCGGGAGGCCTGGGAATGAGCAGTTCTTC
-	TRBJ2-6	TRBV11-3	-	CASSPRASGANVLTF	TGTGCCAGCAGCCCCCGAGCCTCTGGGGCCAACGTCCTGACTTTC